The clone carrying this T cell receptor (beta chain) has more than one count but fewer than ten. The data originate from a study of tumour-infiltrating T cells in Burkitt lymphoma. Study overall: Survival, overall and progression-free, tracked with productive clonality.

Profiled with immunoSEQ multiplex PCR; TCRdb holds only in-frame clones, not every one. The sample has 5,500 to 7,000 clones; about 9.5% are singletons. This CDR3 is built from 14 residues. Trimming removed 1 base at V and 2 bases at J, with 6 bases between. The germline CDR1 and CDR2 sequences are LNHDA and SQIVND (reference sequence). This chain uses TRBV19 with TRBJ1-5; D not certain. This TCR was sampled from a human donor with diffuse large B-cell lymphoma. Sequenced sample: tumor tissue. In nucleotides, the CDR3 is TGTGCCAGTAGTATAGTCGGACGCAATCAGCCCCAGCATTTT. Translation: CASSIVGRNQPQHF.